Shown below are 26 T cell receptor beta chains from a single sample sequenced in a study of CD8+ T cells in alopecia areata. Treatment given: oral pan-JAK inhibitor, 5-10 mg twice daily. cDNA reverse transcribed from extracted RNA served as the sequencing template. Data came from immunoSEQ multiplex PCR; TCRdb stores just in-frame clones and leaves some out. The sample includes some 130,000 clones, around 53% seen only once; the top ten take 0.45% to 0.5%. The material was CD4+ T cells sorted from blood, obtained at week 4, from a patient treated with tofacitinib. These receptors all come from a human donor with alopecia areata.

The chain carries TRBV6-5 and TRBJ2-7; TRBD2 matches 7 bases. From germline, CDR1 is MNHEY and CDR2 SVGAGI. Losses at the gene ends were 5 bases for V and 2 bases for J; bases not matched to a gene: 9. The CDR3 consists of 15 residues. The CDR3 DNA is TGTGCCAGCAGTCTGCAGGGACTAACAACCTACGAGCAGTACTTC. Translation: CASSLQGLTTYEQYF.

This clone was seen only once. The rearrangement joins TRBV2 to TRBJ2-1; possibly TRBD1 for D (5 bases). Trimming pared 5 bases from V and 14 bases from J, leaving 13 bases between. Germline V gives CDR1 SNHLY, CDR2 FYNNEI. CDR3 length: 11 residues. CDR3 loop: CASSSSQGKFF. The CDR3 nucleotides read TGTGCCAGCAGTTCAAGTCAGGGAAAGTTCTTC.

The CDR3 protein is CASSVGYRGETQYF. The CDR3 nucleotides are TGTGCCAGCAGCGTAGGGTACAGGGGAGAGACCCAGTACTTC. The chain has TRBV9 and TRBJ2-5; 7 bases line up with TRBD1. The junction had 3 bases not matched to a gene; V was cut back by 0 bases and J by 4 bases. This CDR3 has 14 residues. Germline CDR1 reads SGDLS; CDR2 reads YYNGEE. Together with reference TRBV9 and TRBJ2-5, the CDR3 gives the full variable domain: DSGVTQTPKHLITATGQRVTLRCSPRSGDLSVYWYQQSLDQGLQFLIQYYNGEERAKGNILERFSAQQFPDLHSELNLSSLELGDSALYFCASSVGYRGETQYFGPGTRLLVL.

The rearrangement links TRBV2 to TRBJ2-4; a weak D match, TRBD2 (5 bases). Germline CDR1 SNHLY, CDR2 FYNNEI. The V and J ends lost 11 bases and 7 bases respectively, with 21 bases between them. The CDR3 contains 14 residues. CDR3 protein: CAGKTLLEENIQYF. CDR3 bases: TGTGCCGGCAAGACCTTGTTGGAGGAGAACATTCAGTACTTC.

The chain recombines TRBV25-1 with TRBJ1-2, with 7 bases that match TRBD1. Unmatched junction bases numbered 7, after V lost 6 bases and J lost 6 bases. The CDR3 extends over 13 amino acids. In germline, CDR1 is MGHDK, CDR2 SYGVNS. The CDR3 is CASSGTDVHGYTF. CDR3 sequence (DNA): TGTGCCAGCAGCGGGACAGATGTCCATGGCTACACCTTC.

The chain employs TRBV10-3 and TRBJ2-3; possible D gene TRBD2, 6 bases. The CDR3 length is 13 residues. Germline loops: CDR1 ENHRY, CDR2 SYGVKD. The ends were cut back, 10 bases at V and 2 bases at J, with 13 bases in the middle. CDR3: CASGVRVTDTQYF. The CDR3 region has the DNA TGTGCCAGCGGGGTGAGGGTCACAGATACGCAGTATTTT.

The rearrangement uses TRBV2 and TRBJ1-2, with D possibly matching TRBD1 (6 bases). Trimming cost V 7 bases and J 4 bases, with 13 bases left between them. CDR3 length equals 13 residues. Per germline, CDR1 SNHLY and CDR2 FYNNEI. In DNA form, the CDR3 reads TGTGCCAGCACTTTCAGGGGTAGCTATGGCTACACCTTC. Translating gives CASTFRGSYGYTF.

This sequence joins TRBV5-1 and TRBJ2-3; 7 bases are shared with TRBD1. The CDR3 covers 13 residues. Germline V gene lookup returns CDR1 SGHRS and CDR2 YFSETQ. J gave up 11 bases and V 4 bases, and 10 bases lay outside the gene matches. Written as DNA, the CDR3 is TGCGCCAGCAGCCCTTACCCCGGGACAGAGCAGTATTTT. Translated: CASSPYPGTEQYF. Complete variable domain (other parts from reference TRBV5-1 and TRBJ2-3): KAGVTQTPRYLIKTRGQQVTLSCSPISGHRSVSWYQQTPGQGLQFLFEYFSETQRNKGNFPGRFSGRQFSNSRSEMNVSTLELGDSALYLCASSPYPGTEQYFGPGTRLTVL.

This clone was counted a few times. The chain combines TRBV27 with TRBJ2-7, with D perhaps assigned TRBD1 or TRBD2 (5 bases each). The germline V gene has CDR1 MNHEY and CDR2 SMNVEV (reference sequence). V was trimmed by 4 bases and J by 4 bases, leaving 14 bases between them. The CDR3 is made up of 14 amino acids. CDR3: CASSYGGVRYEQYF. CDR3 coding DNA: TGTGCCAGCAGTTATGGGGGTGTGAGGTACGAGCAGTACTTC.

The rearrangement links TRBV29-1 to TRBJ1-2, with 8 bases matching TRBD1. Germline V gives CDR1 SQVTM, CDR2 ANQGSEA. Losses at the gene ends were 6 bases for V and 7 bases for J; bases not matched to a gene: 7. The CDR3 loop spans 12 amino acids. CDR3 sequence: CSVAQGARGYTF. The CDR3 nucleotides read TGCAGCGTCGCCCAGGGGGCGCGTGGCTACACCTTC.

The chain uses TRBV30 and TRBJ2-2; possible D gene TRBD1, 6 bases. Trimming took 1 base from V and 5 from J, leaving 8 bases between them. Germline CDR1 and CDR2: GTSNPN and SVGIG (reference sequence). This CDR3 comprises 13 residues. CDR3 DNA sequence: TGTGCCTGGAGTGGTAGGGGGACCGGGGAGCTGTTTTTT. Protein sequence: CAWSGRGTGELFF.

The genes are TRBV29-1 and TRBJ1-2; TRBD1 is a possible D gene (5 bases). Germline CDR1 and CDR2: SQVTM and ANQGSEA. V lost 7 bases to trimming and J lost 2 bases, with 17 bases between them. The CDR3 runs to 14 residues. For the CDR3, the DNA is TGCAGCGCTAATCGATGGGAGGGGAACTATGGCTACACCTTC. Its protein is CSANRWEGNYGYTF.

The chain employs TRBV30 and TRBJ1-1; D perhaps matches TRBD1 (5 bases). Germline V gene lookup returns CDR1 GTSNPN and CDR2 SVGIG (reference sequence). The CDR3 consists of 13 residues. With 0 bases removed from V and 3 bases from J, the gap between germline ends came to 8 bases. Here the CDR3 DNA reads TGTGCCTGGAGTGTACGAGGGGACACTGAAGCTTTCTTT. Encoded protein: CAWSVRGDTEAFF.

CDR3 in amino acids: CASSQGGGAQVEKLFF. The CDR3, as DNA: TGTGCCAGCAGCCAAGGCGGCGGGGCCCAGGTTGAAAAACTGTTTTTT. The chain employs TRBV4-2 and TRBJ1-4, with D tentatively TRBD1 (5 bases). Germline CDR1 LGHNA, CDR2 YNFKEQ. CDR3 length: 16 residues. Trimming left V 1 base short and J 7 bases short, with 16 bases between.

In this sample, this clone turned up a few times. V and J are TRBV5-1 and TRBJ1-1, with TRBD1 matching over 9 bases. V shed 4 bases, J shed 8 bases, and the junction held 9 bases outside the gene matches. Germline-derived CDR1 and CDR2 are SGHRS and YFSETQ. The CDR3 is made up of 14 amino acids. The CDR3 DNA sequence: TGCGCCAGCAGCCGAACCGGGACAGGGTTGGAAGCTTTCTTT. Translated, it gives CASSRTGTGLEAFF.

V is TRBV29-1 and J is TRBJ2-7; a weak D match, TRBD2 (6 bases). The V end lost 7 bases, the J end lost 1 base, and 23 bases lay between the germline ends. CDR1 is SQVTM, CDR2 ANQGSEA, per germline. The CDR3 sequence is 16 residues long. The CDR3 DNA reads TGCAGCGCGAAAGGGGCCGGGAGCCTTATTTCCTACGAGCAGTACTTC. It specifies CSAKGAGSLISYEQYF.

This clone showed up just a few times. The CDR3 nucleotides are TGTGCCTGGAGTGTACAGGCGGGGGCCCAGCATTTT. Translated, it gives CAWSVQAGAQHF. The J gene is TRBJ1-5, the V gene TRBV30; D is possibly TRBD1 (5 bases). The CDR3 extends over 12 amino acids. V lost 0 bases and J 11 bases, leaving 11 bases between the germline ends. Germline values: CDR1 GTSNPN, CDR2 SVGIG (reference sequence). Full variable domain (missing parts from reference TRBV30 and TRBJ1-5): SQTIHQWPATLVQPVGSPLSLECTVEGTSNPNLYWYRQAAGRGLQLLFYSVGIGQISSEVPQNLSASRPQDRQFILSSKKLLLSDSGFYLCAWSVQAGAQHFGDGTRLSIL.

The genes are TRBV6-5 and TRBJ1-1; possible D gene TRBD1, 5 bases. The CDR3 is 15 amino acids. In germline, CDR1 is MNHEY, CDR2 SVGAGI. Deletions cut 7 bases from V and 4 bases from J, with 19 bases between. Here the CDR3 DNA reads TGTGCCAGCACCCCAGGGCTAGTAAGGGCCACTGAAGCTTTCTTT. It encodes CASTPGLVRATEAFF.

This clone appeared a few times. In DNA, the CDR3 is TGTGCCAGCAGCAGACAGGGGGCAATTTCACCCCTCCACTTT. Translating it yields CASSRQGAISPLHF. The chain recombines TRBV2 with TRBJ1-6; 10 bases line up with TRBD1. With 6 bases clipped from V and 9 bases from J, the junction kept 5 bases outside the gene matches. This CDR3 spans 14 amino acids. Germline V gives CDR1 SNHLY, CDR2 FYNNEI.

This clone has more than one count but fewer than ten. The chain carries TRBV7-2 and TRBJ2-1; D tentatively fits TRBD1 or TRBD2 (5 bases each). The germline CDR1 and CDR2 sequences are SGHTA and FQGNSA. This CDR3 comprises 15 residues. V shed 3 bases and J shed 0 bases, with 9 bases lying between them. This CDR3 reads CASSLGPVSYNEQFF. CDR3 DNA sequence: TGTGCCAGCAGCTTGGGACCGGTCTCCTACAATGAGCAGTTCTTC.

The gene calls are TRBV30 and TRBJ2-3; D uncertain. The V gene lost 8 bases and the J gene lost 2 bases, with 20 bases spanning the gap. Germline V gives CDR1 GTSNPN, CDR2 SVGIG (reference sequence). This CDR3 contains 15 residues. This CDR3 is CATTASPVSTDTQYF. The DNA for the CDR3 is TGTGCCACCACGGCCTCGCCCGTGTCCACAGATACGCAGTATTTT.

The genes are TRBV4-2 and TRBJ1-2; D is perhaps TRBD1 (5 bases). The CDR3 contains 14 residues. The V end lost 6 bases, the J end lost 5 bases, and 16 bases lay between the germline ends. Germline V gives CDR1 LGHNA, CDR2 YNFKEQ. This CDR3 is CASRTVGQTYGYTF. In DNA form, the CDR3 reads TGTGCCAGCAGGACTGTGGGGCAGACGTATGGCTACACCTTC.

This clone was recorded only once. V is TRBV25-1 and J is TRBJ1-1; weak D call: TRBD1 (5 bases). CDR1 is MGHDK, CDR2 SYGVNS, per germline. Deletions cut 1 base from V and 1 base from J, with 10 bases between. The CDR3 is 15 amino acids. In DNA, the CDR3 is TGTGCCAGCAGTGAATTGGGGGGAGCGAACACTGAAGCTTTCTTT. Protein: CASSELGGANTEAFF.

This clone appeared a few times. The CDR3 DNA reads as TGTGCCAGCAGTTTAATCCGACTAGCCCCCACAGATACGCAGTATTTT. Residues: CASSLIRLAPTDTQYF. The J gene is TRBJ2-3, the V gene TRBV27; 7 positions agree with TRBD2. Germline V lookup: CDR1 MNHEY, CDR2 SMNVEV (reference sequence). The CDR3 totals 16 residues. J lost 2 bases, V lost 2 bases, and 7 bases had no gene match.

V and J are TRBV30 and TRBJ1-2, with D possibly matching TRBD1 (6 bases). The germline V gene has CDR1 GTSNPN and CDR2 SVGIG (reference sequence). V was cut by 1 base and J by 6 bases, with 18 bases left in between. The CDR3 length is 15 residues. The CDR3 sequence is CAWSGLLTGWDGYTF. CDR3 bases: TGTGCCTGGAGTGGACTACTGACAGGATGGGATGGCTACACCTTC.

This clone was seen a few times. V usage is TRBV6-5 and J usage is TRBJ1-1, with 7 bases that match TRBD1. Per germline, CDR1 MNHEY and CDR2 SVGAGI. With V trimmed by 8 bases and J by 7 bases, 7 bases remained unmatched. The CDR3 has 12 amino acids. CDR3 residues: CASGGGGGEAFF. DNA for the CDR3: TGTGCCAGCGGGGGAGGGGGCGGTGAAGCTTTCTTT.